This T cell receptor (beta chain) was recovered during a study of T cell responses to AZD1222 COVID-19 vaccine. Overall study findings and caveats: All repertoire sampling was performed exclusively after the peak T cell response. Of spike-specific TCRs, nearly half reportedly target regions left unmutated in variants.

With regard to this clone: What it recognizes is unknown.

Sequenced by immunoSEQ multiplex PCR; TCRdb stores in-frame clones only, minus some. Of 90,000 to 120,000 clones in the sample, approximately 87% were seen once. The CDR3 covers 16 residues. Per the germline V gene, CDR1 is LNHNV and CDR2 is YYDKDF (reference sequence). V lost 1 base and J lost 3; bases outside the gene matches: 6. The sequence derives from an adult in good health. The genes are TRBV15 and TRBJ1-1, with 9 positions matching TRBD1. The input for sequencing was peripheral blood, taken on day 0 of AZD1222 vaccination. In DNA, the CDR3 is TGTGCCACCAGCAGAGGAGGGACAGGGAGGGACACTGAAGCTTTCTTT. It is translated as CATSRGGTGRDTEAFF.